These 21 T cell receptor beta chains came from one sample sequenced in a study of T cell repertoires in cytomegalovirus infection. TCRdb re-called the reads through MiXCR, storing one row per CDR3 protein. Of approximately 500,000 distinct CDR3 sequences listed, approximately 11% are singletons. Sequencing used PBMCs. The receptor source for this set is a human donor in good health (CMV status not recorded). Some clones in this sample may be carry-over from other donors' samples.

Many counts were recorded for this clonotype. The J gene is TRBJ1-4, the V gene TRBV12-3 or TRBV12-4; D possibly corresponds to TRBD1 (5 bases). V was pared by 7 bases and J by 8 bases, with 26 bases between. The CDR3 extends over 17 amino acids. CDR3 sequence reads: CASTPYRRDQADEKLFF. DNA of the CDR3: TGTGCCAGCACCCCATACCGGAGGGACCAGGCCGACGAAAAACTGTTTTTT.

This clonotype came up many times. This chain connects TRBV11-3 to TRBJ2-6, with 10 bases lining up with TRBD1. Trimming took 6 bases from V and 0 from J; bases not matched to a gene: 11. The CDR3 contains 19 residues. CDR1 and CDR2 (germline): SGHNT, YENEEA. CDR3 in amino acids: CASSLTLRTGGSGANVLTF. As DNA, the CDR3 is TGTGCCAGCAGTCTTACTCTACGGACAGGGGGCTCTGGGGCCAACGTCCTGACTTTC.

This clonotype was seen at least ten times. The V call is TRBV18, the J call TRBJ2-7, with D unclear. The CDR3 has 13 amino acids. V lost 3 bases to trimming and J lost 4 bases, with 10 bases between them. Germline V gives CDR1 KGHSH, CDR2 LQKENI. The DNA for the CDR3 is TGTGCCAGCTCACCGTCACGCGGTTACGAGCAGTACTTC. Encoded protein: CASSPSRGYEQYF.

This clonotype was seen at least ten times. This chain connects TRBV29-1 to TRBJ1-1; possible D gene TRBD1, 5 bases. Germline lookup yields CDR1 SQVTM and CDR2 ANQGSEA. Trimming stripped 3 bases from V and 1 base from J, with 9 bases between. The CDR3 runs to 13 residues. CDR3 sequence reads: CSVDGGTNTEAFF. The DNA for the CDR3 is TGCAGCGTTGACGGGGGTACGAACACTGAAGCTTTCTTT.

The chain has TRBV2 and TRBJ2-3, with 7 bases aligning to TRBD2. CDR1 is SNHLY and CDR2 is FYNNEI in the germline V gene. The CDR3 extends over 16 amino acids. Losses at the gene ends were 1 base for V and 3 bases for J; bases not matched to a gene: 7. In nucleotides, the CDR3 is TGTGCCAGCAGTGAAGGTACTAGCGTTAGGACAGATACGCAGTATTTT. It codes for CASSEGTSVRTDTQYF.

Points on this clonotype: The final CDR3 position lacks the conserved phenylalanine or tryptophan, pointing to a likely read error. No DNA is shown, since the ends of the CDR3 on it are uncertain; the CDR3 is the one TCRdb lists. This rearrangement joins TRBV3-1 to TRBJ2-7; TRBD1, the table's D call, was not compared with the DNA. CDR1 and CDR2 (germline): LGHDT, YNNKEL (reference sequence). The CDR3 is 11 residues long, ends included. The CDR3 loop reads CASSNGRLISL.

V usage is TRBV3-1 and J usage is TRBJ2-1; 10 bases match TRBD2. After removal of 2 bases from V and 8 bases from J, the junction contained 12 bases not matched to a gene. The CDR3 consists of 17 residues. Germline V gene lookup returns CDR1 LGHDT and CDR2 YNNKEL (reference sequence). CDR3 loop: CASSQSPSGGAGDEQFF. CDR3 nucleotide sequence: TGTGCCAGCAGCCAAAGTCCCAGCGGGGGGGCTGGGGATGAGCAGTTCTTC.

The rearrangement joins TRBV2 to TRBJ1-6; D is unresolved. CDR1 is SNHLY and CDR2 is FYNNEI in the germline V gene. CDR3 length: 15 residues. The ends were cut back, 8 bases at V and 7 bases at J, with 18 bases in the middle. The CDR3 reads CASSRLVQRNSPLHF. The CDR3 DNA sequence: TGTGCCAGCTCTCGCCTAGTCCAAAGGAATTCACCCCTCCACTTT.

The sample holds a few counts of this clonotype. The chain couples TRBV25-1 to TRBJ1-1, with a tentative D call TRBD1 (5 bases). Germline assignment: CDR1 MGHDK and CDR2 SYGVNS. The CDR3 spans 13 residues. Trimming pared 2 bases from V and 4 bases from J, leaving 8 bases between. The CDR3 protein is CASSEDGGTEAFF. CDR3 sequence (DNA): TGTGCCAGCAGTGAAGACGGGGGCACTGAAGCTTTCTTT.

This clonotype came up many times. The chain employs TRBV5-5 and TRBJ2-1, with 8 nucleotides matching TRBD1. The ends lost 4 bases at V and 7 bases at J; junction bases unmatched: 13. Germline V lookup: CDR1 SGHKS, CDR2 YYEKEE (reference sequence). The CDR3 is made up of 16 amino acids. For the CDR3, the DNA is TGTGCCAGCAGCCCGATCGGACAGGGAAGTAGGAATGAGCAGTTCTTC. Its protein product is CASSPIGQGSRNEQFF.

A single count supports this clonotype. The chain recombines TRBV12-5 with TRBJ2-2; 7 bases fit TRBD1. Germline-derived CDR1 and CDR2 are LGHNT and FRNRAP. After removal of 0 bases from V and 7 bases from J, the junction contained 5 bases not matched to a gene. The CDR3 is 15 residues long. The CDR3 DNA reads TGTGCTAGTGGTTTGGTACGGACAGGCCACGGGGAGCTGTTTTTT. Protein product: CASGLVRTGHGELFF. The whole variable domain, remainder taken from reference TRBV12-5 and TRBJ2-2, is DARVTQTPRHKVTEMGQEVTMRCQPILGHNTVFWYRQTMMQGLELLAYFRNRAPLDDSGMPKDRFSAEMPDATLATLKIQPSEPRDSAVYFCASGLVRTGHGELFFGEGSRLTVL.

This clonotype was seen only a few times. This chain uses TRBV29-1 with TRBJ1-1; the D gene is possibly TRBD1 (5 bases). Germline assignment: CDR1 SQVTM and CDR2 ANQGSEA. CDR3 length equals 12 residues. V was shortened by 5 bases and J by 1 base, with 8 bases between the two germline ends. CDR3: CSVTGGNTEAFF. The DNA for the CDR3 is TGCAGCGTTACGGGGGGGAACACTGAAGCTTTCTTT.

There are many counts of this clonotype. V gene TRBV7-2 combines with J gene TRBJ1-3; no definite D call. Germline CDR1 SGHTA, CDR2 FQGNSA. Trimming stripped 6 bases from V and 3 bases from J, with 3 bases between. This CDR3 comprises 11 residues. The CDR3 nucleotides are TGTGCCAGCAGGGTTGGAAACACCATATATTTT. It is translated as CASRVGNTIYF.

CDR3 DNA: TGCGCCAGCAGTCAATCCGATAGGGTTGGAACTAATGAAAAACTGTTTTTT. Translation: CASSQSDRVGTNEKLFF. V and J are TRBV23-1 and TRBJ1-4; D is ambiguous. TRBV23-1 is designated an ORF whose function remains uncertain. The CDR3 covers 17 residues. Trimming removed 0 bases at V and 1 base at J, with 12 bases between.

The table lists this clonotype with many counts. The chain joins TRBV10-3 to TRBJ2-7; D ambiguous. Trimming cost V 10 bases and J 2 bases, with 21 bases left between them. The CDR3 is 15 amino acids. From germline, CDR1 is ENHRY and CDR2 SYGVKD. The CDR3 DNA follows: TGTGCCACCAGGCAGGACGGCAACCCTACCTACGAGCAGTACTTC. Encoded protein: CATRQDGNPTYEQYF.

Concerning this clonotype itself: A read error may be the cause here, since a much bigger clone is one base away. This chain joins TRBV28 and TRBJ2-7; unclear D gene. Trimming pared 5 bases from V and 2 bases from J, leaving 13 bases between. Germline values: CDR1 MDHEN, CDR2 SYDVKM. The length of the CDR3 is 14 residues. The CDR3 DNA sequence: TGTGCCAGCAGTCCACACAAGTTACCCTACGAGCAGTACTTC. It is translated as CASSPHKLPYEQYF.

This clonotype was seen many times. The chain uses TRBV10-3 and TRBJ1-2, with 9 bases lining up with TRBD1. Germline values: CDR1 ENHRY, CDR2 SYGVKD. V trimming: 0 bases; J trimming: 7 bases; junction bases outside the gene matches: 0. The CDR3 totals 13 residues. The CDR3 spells CAISESGQGGYTF. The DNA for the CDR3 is TGTGCCATCAGTGAGTCGGGACAGGGTGGCTACACCTTC.

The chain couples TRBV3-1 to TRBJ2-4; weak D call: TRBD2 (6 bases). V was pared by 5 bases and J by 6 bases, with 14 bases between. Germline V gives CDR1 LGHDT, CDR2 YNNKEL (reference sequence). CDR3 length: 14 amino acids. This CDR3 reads CASSTQFSGNIQYF. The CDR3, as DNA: TGTGCCAGCAGCACCCAATTTAGCGGAAACATTCAGTACTTC.

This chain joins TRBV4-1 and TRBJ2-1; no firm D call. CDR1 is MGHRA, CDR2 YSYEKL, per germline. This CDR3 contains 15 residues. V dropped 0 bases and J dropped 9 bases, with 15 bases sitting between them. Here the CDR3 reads CASSQERAESGEQFF. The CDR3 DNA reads TGCGCCAGCAGCCAAGAAAGGGCAGAATCGGGTGAGCAGTTCTTC.

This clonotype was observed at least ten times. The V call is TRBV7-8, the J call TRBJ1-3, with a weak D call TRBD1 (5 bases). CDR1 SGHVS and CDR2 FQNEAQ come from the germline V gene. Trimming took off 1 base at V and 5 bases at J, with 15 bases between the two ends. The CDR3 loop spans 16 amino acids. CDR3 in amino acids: CASSLEPAGRRNTIYF. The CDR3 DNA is TGTGCCAGCAGCTTAGAACCGGCAGGGCGGCGAAACACCATATATTTT.

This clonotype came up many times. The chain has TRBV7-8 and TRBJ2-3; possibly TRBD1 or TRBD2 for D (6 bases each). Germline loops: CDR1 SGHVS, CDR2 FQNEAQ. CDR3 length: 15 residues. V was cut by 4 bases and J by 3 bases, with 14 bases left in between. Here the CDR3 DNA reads TGTGCCAGCAGCTCGAAAGGGGGGTTGACAGATACGCAGTATTTT. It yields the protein CASSSKGGLTDTQYF.